A selection of T cell receptor beta chains follows, all from one sample in a study of T cell changes during pregnancy in multiple sclerosis. TCRdb's copy holds only in-frame clones and misses some; the assay was immunoSEQ multiplex PCR. The data show 55,000 to 80,000 clones, roughly 94% seen once. The sample consisted of peripheral blood, taken in the third trimester of pregnancy. The receptor source for this set is a female donor with multiple sclerosis, enrolled in a pregnancy study. The CDR3 runs from the conserved cysteine through the conserved F or W. A D gene is named only where the DNA matches it firmly. Clone size, where shown, is once, few, many, or a class for clones that have expanded.

d_gene | j_gene | v_gene | abundance | CDR3nt | CDR3aa
NA | TRBJ1-3 | TRBV4-1 | NA | TGCGCCAGCAGCCCGATATTACAGGGAAATGGAAACACCATATATTTT | CASSPILQGNGNTIYF
NA | TRBJ2-2 | TRBV4-3 | NA | TGCGCCAGCAGCCAGAGGAGAGGATTTAACACCGGGGAGCTGTTTTTT | CASSQRRGFNTGELFF
NA | TRBJ2-7 | TRBV6-5 | NA | TGTGCCAGCAGCCGACAGGTATACTACGAGCAGTACTTC | CASSRQVYYEQYF
NA | TRBJ1-4 | TRBV29-1 | NA | TGCAGCGTGGCGCCGGACAGTTCCTATGAAAAACTGTTTTTT | CSVAPDSSYEKLFF
NA | TRBJ2-7 | TRBV18 | few | TGTGCCAGCTCACCAGATATGTCAGTATACGAGCAGTACTTC | CASSPDMSVYEQYF
TRBD2 | TRBJ2-2 | TRBV4-3 | NA | TGCGCCAGCAGCACGGGGGGGCTTGGCGGGGAGCTGTTTTTT | CASSTGGLGGELFF
TRBD1 | TRBJ1-2 | TRBV29-1 | NA | TGCAGCGTTGAAGATAGTCGCAGGGGGTATATGGGGAGCTATGGCTACACCTTC | CSVEDSRRGYMGSYGYTF
NA | TRBJ2-3 | TRBV7-3 | few | TGTGCCAGCAGCCGCTTCCCCAGAGGGTGGTTGGATACGCAGTATTTT | CASSRFPRGWLDTQYF
TRBD2 | TRBJ2-3 | TRBV7-7 | NA | TGTGCTAGCAGCCTAAAGCGGGGGCCGTGGGATACGCAGTATTTT | CASSLKRGPWDTQYF
NA | TRBJ2-5 | TRBV9 | NA | TGTGCCAGCAGCACTCCCGGGACTCCCCTTCGGGAGACCCAGTACTTC | CASSTPGTPLRETQYF
TRBD1 | TRBJ1-5 | TRBV14 | NA | TGTGCCAGCAGCGAAGAGAACCCCGGGACAGATAGTAGCAATCAGCCCCAGCATTTT | CASSEENPGTDSSNQPQHF
NA | TRBJ2-1 | TRBV18 | NA | TGTGCCAGCTCCCAAAGAGCCTCCGATGAGCAGTTCTTC | CASSQRASDEQFF